Below, one T cell receptor beta chain is given with its context. This entry belongs to a study of T cell repertoires in cytomegalovirus infection. TCRdb re-analysed the reads in MiXCR, keeping a single row per CDR3 protein. The sample shows around 210,000 distinct CDR3 sequences, around 6.4% of them seen only once. The sequenced sample consisted of PBMCs. The sequence was collected from a human donor in good health (CMV status not recorded). Some clones in this sample may be carry-over from other donors' samples.

The CDR3 DNA is TGTGCCAGCAGTTATTCAAAGGGACTTGGAAACACCATATATTTT. Translation: CASSYSKGLGNTIYF. This chain uses TRBV6-5 with TRBJ1-3, with D possibly TRBD1 on 5 matching bases. CDR3 length: 15 amino acids. Trimming removed 3 bases at V and 3 bases at J, with 12 bases between. In germline, CDR1 is MNHEY, CDR2 SVGAGI.